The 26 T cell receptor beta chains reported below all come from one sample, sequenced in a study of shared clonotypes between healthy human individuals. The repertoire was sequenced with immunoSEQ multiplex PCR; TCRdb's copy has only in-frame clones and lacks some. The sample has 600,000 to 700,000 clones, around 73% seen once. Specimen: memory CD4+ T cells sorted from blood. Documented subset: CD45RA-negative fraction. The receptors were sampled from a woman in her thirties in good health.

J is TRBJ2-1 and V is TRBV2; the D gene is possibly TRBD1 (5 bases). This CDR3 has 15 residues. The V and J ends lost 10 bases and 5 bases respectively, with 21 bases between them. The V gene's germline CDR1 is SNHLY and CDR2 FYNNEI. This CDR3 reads CATKRNPGADNEQFF. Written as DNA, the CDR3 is TGTGCCACCAAGCGCAACCCTGGGGCAGACAATGAGCAGTTCTTC. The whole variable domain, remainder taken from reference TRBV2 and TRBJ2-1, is EPEVTQTPSHQVTQMGQEVILRCVPISNHLYFYWYRQILGQKVEFLVSFYNNEISEKSEIFDDQFSVERPDGSNFTLKIRSTKLEDSAMYFCATKRNPGADNEQFFGPGTRLTVL.

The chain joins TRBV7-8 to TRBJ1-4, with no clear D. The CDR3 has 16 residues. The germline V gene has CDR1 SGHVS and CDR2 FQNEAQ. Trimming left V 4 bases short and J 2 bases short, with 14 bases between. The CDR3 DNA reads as TGTGCCAGCAGCTCGGCACGAGTAGCGACTAATGAAAAACTGTTTTTT. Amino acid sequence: CASSSARVATNEKLFF. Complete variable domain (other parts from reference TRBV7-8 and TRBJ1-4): GAGVSQSPRYKVAKRGQDVALRCDPISGHVSLFWYQQALGQGPEFLTYFQNEAQLDKSGLPSDRFFAERPEGSVSTLKIQRTQQEDSAVYLCASSSARVATNEKLFFGSGTQLSVL.

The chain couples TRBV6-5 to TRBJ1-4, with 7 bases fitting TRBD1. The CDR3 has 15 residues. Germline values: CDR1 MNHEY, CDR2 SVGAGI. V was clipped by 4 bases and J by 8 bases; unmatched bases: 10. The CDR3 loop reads CASSSSGGLREKLFF. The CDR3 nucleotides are TGTGCCAGCAGTTCCTCAGGGGGGCTGCGCGAAAAACTGTTTTTT.

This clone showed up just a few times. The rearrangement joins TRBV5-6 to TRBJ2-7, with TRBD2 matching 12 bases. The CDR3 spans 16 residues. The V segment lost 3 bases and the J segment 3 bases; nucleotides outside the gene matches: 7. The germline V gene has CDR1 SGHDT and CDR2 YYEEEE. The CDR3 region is CASSWTLAGGRYEQYF. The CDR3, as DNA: TGTGCCAGCAGCTGGACGCTAGCGGGAGGGCGCTACGAGCAGTACTTC.

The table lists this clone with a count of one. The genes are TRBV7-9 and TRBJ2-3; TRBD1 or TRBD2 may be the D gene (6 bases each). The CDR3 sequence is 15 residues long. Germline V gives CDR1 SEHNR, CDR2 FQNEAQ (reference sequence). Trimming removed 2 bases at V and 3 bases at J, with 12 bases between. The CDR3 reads CASSLNQGRTDTQYF. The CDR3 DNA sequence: TGTGCCAGCAGCTTAAATCAGGGGAGGACAGATACGCAGTATTTT.

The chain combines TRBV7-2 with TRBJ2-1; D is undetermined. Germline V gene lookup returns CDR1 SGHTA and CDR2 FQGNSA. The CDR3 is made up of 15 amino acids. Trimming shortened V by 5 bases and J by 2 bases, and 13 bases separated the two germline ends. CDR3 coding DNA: TGTGCCAGCAGCCTCCTGGTGCTGACCTACAATGAGCAGTTCTTC. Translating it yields CASSLLVLTYNEQFF. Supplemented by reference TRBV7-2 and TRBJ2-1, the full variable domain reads GAGVSQSPSNKVTEKGKDVELRCDPISGHTALYWYRQSLGQGLEFLIYFQGNSAPDKSGLPSDRFSAERTGGSVSTLTIQRTQQEDSAVYLCASSLLVLTYNEQFFGPGTRLTVL.

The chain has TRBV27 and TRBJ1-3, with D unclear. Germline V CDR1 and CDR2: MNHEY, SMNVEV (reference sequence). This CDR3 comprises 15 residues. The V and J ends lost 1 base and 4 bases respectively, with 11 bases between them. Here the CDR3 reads CASSLYPGSGNTIYF. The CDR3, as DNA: TGTGCCAGCAGTTTATATCCGGGCTCCGGAAACACCATATATTTT.

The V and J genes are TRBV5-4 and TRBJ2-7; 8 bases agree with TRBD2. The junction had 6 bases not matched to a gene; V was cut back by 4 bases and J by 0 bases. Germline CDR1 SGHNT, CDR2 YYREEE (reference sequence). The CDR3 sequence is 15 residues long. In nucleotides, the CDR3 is TGTGCCAGCAGCAACCTAGCGGGCGGCTCCTACGAGCAGTACTTC. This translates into CASSNLAGGSYEQYF.

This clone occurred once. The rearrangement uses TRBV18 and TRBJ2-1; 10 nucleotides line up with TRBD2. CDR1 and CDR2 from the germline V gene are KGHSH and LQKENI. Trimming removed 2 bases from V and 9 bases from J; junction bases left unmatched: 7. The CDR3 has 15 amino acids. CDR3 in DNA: TGTGCCAGCTCACCATTGGCTAGCGGGAGAGGTGAGCAGTTCTTC. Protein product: CASSPLASGRGEQFF.

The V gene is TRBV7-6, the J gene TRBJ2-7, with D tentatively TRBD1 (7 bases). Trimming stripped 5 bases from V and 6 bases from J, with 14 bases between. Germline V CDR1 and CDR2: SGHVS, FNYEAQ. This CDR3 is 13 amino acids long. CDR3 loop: CASSPGGGGEQYF. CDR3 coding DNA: TGTGCCAGCAGCCCAGGAGGGGGCGGCGAGCAGTACTTC. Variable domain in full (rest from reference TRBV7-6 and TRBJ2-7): GAGVSQSPRYKVTKRGQDVALRCDPISGHVSLYWYRQALGQGPEFLTYFNYEAQQDKSGLPNDRFSAERPEGSISTLTIQRTEQRDSAMYRCASSPGGGGEQYFGPGTRLTVT.

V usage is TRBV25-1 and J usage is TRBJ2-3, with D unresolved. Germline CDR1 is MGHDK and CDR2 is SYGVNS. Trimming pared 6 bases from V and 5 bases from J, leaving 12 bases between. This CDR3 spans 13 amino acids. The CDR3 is CASSPTKVDTQYF. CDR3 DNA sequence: TGTGCCAGCAGCCCAACCAAGGTAGATACGCAGTATTTT.

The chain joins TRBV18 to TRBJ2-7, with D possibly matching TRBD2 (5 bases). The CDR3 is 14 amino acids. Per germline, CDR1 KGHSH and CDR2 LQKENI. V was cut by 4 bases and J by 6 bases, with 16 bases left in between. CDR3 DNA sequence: TGTGCCAGCTCACTCGGCTCGGCGGGTGGCGAGCAGTACTTC. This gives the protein CASSLGSAGGEQYF.

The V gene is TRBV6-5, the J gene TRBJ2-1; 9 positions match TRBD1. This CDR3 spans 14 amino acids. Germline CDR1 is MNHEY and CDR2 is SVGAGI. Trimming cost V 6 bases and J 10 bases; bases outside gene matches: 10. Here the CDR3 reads CASRSRDRVGEQFF. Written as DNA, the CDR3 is TGTGCCAGCAGATCCCGGGACAGGGTGGGGGAGCAGTTCTTC.

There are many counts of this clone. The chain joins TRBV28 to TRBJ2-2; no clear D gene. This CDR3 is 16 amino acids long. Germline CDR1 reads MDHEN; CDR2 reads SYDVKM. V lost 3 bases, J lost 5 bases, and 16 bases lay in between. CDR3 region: CASSFEKGSRTGELFF. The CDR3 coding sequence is TGTGCCAGCAGTTTTGAAAAGGGCTCTAGAACCGGGGAGCTGTTTTTT.

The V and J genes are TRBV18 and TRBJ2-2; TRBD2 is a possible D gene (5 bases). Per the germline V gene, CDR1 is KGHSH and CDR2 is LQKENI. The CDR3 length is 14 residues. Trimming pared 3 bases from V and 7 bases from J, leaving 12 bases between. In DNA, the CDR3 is TGTGCCAGCTCACCGGACTCCCAAGGCGGGGAGCTGTTTTTT. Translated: CASSPDSQGGELFF.

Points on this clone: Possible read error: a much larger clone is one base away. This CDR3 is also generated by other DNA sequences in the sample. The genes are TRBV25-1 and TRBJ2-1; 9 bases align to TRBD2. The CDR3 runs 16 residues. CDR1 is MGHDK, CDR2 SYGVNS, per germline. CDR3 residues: CASSDNGLARYNEQFF. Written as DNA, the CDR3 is TGTGCCAGCAGTGATAATGGACTAGCGCGCTACAATGAGCAATTCTTC.

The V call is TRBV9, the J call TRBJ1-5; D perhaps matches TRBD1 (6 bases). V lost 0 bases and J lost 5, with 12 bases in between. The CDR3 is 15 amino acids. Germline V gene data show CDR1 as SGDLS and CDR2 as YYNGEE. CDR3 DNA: TGTGCCAGCAGCGTAGGCAGGGGTCGCGATCAGCCCCAGCATTTT. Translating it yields CASSVGRGRDQPQHF.

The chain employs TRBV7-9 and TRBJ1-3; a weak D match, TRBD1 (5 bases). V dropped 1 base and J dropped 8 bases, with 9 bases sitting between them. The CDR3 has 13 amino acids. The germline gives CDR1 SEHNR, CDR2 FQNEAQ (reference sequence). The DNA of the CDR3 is TGTGCCAGCAGCTTAGACAGGTTTTACACCATATATTTT. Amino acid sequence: CASSLDRFYTIYF.

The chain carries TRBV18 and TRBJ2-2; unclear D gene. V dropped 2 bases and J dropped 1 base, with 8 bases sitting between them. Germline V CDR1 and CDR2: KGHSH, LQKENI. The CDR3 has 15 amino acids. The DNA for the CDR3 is TGTGCCAGCTCACCAGATCACTTGAACACCGGGGAGCTGTTTTTT. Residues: CASSPDHLNTGELFF.

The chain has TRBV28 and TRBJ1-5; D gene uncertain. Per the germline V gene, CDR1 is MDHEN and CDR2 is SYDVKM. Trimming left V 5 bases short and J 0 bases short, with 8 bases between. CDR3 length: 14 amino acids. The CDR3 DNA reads TGTGCCAGCAGTGACCCGGTTAGCAATCAGCCCCAGCATTTT. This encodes CASSDPVSNQPQHF.

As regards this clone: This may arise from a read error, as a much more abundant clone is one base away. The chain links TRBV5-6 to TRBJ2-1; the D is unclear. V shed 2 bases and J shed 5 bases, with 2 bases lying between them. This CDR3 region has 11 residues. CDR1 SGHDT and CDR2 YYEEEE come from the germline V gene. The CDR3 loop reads CASSFHNEQFF. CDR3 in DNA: TGTGCCAGCAGCTTTCACAATGAGCAGTTCTTC.

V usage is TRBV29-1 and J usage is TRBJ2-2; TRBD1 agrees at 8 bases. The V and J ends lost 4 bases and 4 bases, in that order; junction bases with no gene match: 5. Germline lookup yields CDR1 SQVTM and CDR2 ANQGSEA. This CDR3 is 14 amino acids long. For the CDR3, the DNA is TGCAGCGTTGGGGGACAGGAGGCCACCGGGGAGCTGTTTTTT. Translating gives CSVGGQEATGELFF.

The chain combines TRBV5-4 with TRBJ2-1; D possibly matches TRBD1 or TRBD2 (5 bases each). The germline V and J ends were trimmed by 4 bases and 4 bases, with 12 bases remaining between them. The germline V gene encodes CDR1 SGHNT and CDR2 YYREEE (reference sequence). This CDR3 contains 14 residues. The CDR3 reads CASSSRDGYNEQFF. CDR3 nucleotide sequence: TGTGCCAGCAGCAGCCGGGACGGGTACAATGAGCAGTTCTTC.

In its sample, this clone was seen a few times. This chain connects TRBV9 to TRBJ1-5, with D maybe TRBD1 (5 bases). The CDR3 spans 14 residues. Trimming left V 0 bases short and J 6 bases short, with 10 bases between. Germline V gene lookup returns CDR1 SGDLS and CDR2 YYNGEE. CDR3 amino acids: CASSVDQGGQPQHF. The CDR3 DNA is TGTGCCAGCAGCGTAGATCAGGGCGGTCAGCCCCAGCATTTT.

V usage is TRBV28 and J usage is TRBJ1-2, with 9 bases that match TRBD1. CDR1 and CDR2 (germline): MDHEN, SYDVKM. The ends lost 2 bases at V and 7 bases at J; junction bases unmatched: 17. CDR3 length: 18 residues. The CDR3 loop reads CASSLKGAYRGRRSGYTF. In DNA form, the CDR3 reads TGTGCCAGCAGTTTAAAGGGGGCTTACAGGGGGCGAAGGTCTGGCTACACCTTC.

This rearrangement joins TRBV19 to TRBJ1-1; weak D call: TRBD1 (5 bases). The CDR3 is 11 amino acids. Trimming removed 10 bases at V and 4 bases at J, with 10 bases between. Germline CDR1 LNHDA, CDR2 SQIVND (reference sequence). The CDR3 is CATRGSTEAFF. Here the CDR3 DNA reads TGTGCCACGAGGGGATCCACTGAAGCTTTCTTT. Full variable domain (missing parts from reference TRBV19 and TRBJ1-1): DGGITQSPKYLFRKEGQNVTLSCEQNLNHDAMYWYRQDPGQGLRLIYYSQIVNDFQKGDIAEGYSVSREKKESFPLTVTSAQKNPTAFYLCATRGSTEAFFGQGTRLTVV.